This record covers a single T cell receptor (beta chain). This entry comes from a study of cytomegalovirus exposure and HLA in healthy donors. Study as a whole: Earlier results showed 90 million to 120 million unique TCR beta sequences derived from approximately 170 million T cells.

A multiplex PCR was run with 60 Vbeta primers and 13 Jbeta primers. The method was immunoSEQ multiplex PCR; TCRdb's version includes in-frame clones alone and lacks a portion of them. The sample holds about 180,000 clones, 77% seen once. CDR1 is SGHTA and CDR2 is FQGNSA in the germline V gene. This CDR3 comprises 14 residues. Trimming shortened V by 5 bases and J by 6 bases, and 16 bases separated the two germline ends. V gene TRBV7-2 combines with J gene TRBJ1-2; weak D call: TRBD1 (6 bases). The sequence derives from a man aged 18 to 29 in good health and CMV-seronegative. The sample was PBMCs. The CDR3 loop is CASSQQGLGNGYTF. The CDR3 DNA reads TGTGCCAGCAGCCAACAGGGCCTGGGCAATGGCTACACCTTC.